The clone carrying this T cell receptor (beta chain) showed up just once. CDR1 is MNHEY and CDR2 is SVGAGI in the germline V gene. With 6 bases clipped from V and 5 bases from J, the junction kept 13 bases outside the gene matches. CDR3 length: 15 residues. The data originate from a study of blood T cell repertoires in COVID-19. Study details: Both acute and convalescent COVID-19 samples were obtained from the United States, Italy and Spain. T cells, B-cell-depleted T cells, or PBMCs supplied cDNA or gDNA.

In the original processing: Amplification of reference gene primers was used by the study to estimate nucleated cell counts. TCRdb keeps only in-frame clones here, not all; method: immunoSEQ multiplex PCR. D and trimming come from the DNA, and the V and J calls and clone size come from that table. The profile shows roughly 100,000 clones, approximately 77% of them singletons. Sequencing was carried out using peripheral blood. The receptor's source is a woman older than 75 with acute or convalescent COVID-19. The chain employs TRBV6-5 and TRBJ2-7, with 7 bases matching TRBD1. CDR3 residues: CASSRRQGIINEQYF. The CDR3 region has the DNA TGTGCCAGCAGCCGCCGACAGGGAATTATTAACGAGCAGTACTTC.